This section outlines one T cell receptor beta chain sequence together with its context. Its target is unknown. This was the immunoSEQ v3.0 assay at survey level. Sequencing targeted 40,000-50,000 T-cell genomes per sample. The table came from immunoSEQ multiplex PCR; TCRdb's copy has only in-frame clones and leaves some out. This table holds just under 40,000 clones, 70% to 90% found once. Germline CDR1 reads SGHRS; CDR2 reads YFSETQ. This CDR3 contains 17 residues. V lost 0 bases and J lost 4; bases outside the gene matches: 7. The data were taken from a study of long-term antiretroviral therapy in people with HIV. Findings and caveats of the study: Repertoires with HIV possessed tighter CDR3 length spans than those of controls. Following ART, diversity rose but still fell short of transplant donor controls.

This sequence was found in a woman aged 18-35 years with HIV. The sample in question was unsorted PBMCs, obtained just before starting antiretroviral therapy. This chain uses TRBV5-1 with TRBJ2-3; TRBD2 aligns across 11 bases. For the CDR3, the DNA is TGCGCCAGCAGCTTGGGAGGGACTAGCGGACCAGCAGATACGCAGTATTTT. Protein: CASSLGGTSGPADTQYF. Combining the CDR3 with reference TRBV5-1 and TRBJ2-3 gives the whole variable domain KAGVTQTPRYLIKTRGQQVTLSCSPISGHRSVSWYQQTPGQGLQFLFEYFSETQRNKGNFPGRFSGRQFSNSRSEMNVSTLELGDSALYLCASSLGGTSGPADTQYFGPGTRLTVL.